Presented here are 27 T cell receptor beta chains from one specimen sequenced in a study of blood T cell repertoires in COVID-19. TCRdb's table, derived via immunoSEQ multiplex PCR, lists solely in-frame clones and lacks some. The sample yields some 200,000 clones, under 85% seen once. The sample was peripheral blood. The receptors originated from a middle-aged woman with acute or convalescent COVID-19.

This clone was seen once. This chain uses TRBV19 with TRBJ2-3; D might be TRBD2 (6 bases). In germline, CDR1 is LNHDA, CDR2 SQIVND (reference sequence). V lost 3 bases and J lost 4, with 11 bases in between. The CDR3 sequence is 14 residues long. The CDR3 DNA reads as TGTGCCAGTAGTATCTTGGACTACCCAGATACGCAGTATTTT. Its translation: CASSILDYPDTQYF. Full variable domain (outside the CDR3, taken from reference TRBV19 and TRBJ2-3): DGGITQSPKYLFRKEGQNVTLSCEQNLNHDAMYWYRQDPGQGLRLIYYSQIVNDFQKGDIAEGYSVSREKKESFPLTVTSAQKNPTAFYLCASSILDYPDTQYFGPGTRLTVL.

The count of this clone is one. V is TRBV5-6 and J is TRBJ1-1; 7 nucleotides align to TRBD1. The germline CDR1 and CDR2 sequences are SGHDT and YYEEEE. The CDR3 sequence is 11 residues long. The J segment lost 8 bases and the V segment lost 4 bases, leaving 2 bases of the junction unmatched. The CDR3, as DNA: TGTGCCAGCAGCACACAGGGGGAAGCTTTCTTT. It codes for CASSTQGEAFF. Looking up the rest from reference TRBV5-6 and TRBJ1-1 gives the full variable domain: DAGVTQSPTHLIKTRGQQVTLRCSPKSGHDTVSWYQQALGQGPQFIFQYYEEEERQRGNFPDRFSGHQFPNYSSELNVNALLLGDSALYLCASSTQGEAFFGQGTRLTVV.

This chain connects TRBV2 to TRBJ2-3; weak D call: TRBD1 (6 bases). Trimming cost V 7 bases and J 6 bases, with 11 bases left between them. Germline V gene data show CDR1 as SNHLY and CDR2 as FYNNEI. This CDR3 has 12 amino acids. CDR3 nucleotides: TGTGCCAGCAATAGGGGGACCGATACGCAGTATTTT. It encodes CASNRGTDTQYF.

This clone was seen a single time. The rearrangement links TRBV24-1 to TRBJ1-6; D uncertain. The germline V gene has CDR1 KGHDR and CDR2 SFDVKD. The CDR3 runs 16 residues. Trimming removed 8 bases at V and 9 bases at J, with 22 bases between. CDR3 DNA: TGTGCCACCAAGCTGGTGAGGGCCGGAAAGGCTTCACCCCTCCACTTT. It yields the protein CATKLVRAGKASPLHF.

The CDR3 bases are TGTGCCAGTAGTTACGACTTGCCGGAGCAGTTCTTC. It encodes CASSYDLPEQFF. The rearrangement joins TRBV19 to TRBJ2-1; D gene unclear. Germline-derived CDR1 and CDR2 are LNHDA and SQIVND (reference sequence). This CDR3 has 12 residues. The V gene lost 5 bases and the J gene lost 10 bases, with 12 bases spanning the gap.

The genes are TRBV2 and TRBJ1-2, with TRBD1 identical over 7 bases. CDR1 and CDR2 (germline): SNHLY, FYNNEI. Trimming removed 10 bases from V and 2 bases from J; junction bases left unmatched: 7. The CDR3 is 13 amino acids. CDR3 DNA: TGTGCCAAGCGTGACAGGGAAAACTATGGCTACACCTTC. It codes for CAKRDRENYGYTF.

The CDR3 region has the DNA TGTGCCAGCAGCTTAGCGGGCAGGGGGTCCCCCTCCTACGAGCAGTACTTC. Protein product: CASSLAGRGSPSYEQYF. This chain uses TRBV7-9 with TRBJ2-7, with 7 bases matching TRBD1. Trimming cost V 0 bases and J 0 bases; bases outside gene matches: 8. Germline lookup yields CDR1 SEHNR and CDR2 FQNEAQ (reference sequence). The CDR3 spans 17 residues.

J is TRBJ2-1 and V is TRBV28, with D possibly TRBD1 on 6 matching bases. Germline lookup yields CDR1 MDHEN and CDR2 SYDVKM. CDR3 length equals 14 residues. V was shortened by 5 bases and J by 4 bases, with 12 bases between the two germline ends. CDR3 region: CASSADRFYNEQFF. CDR3 DNA sequence: TGTGCCAGCAGTGCGGACAGATTTTACAATGAGCAGTTCTTC.

The chain uses TRBV11-2 and TRBJ1-1; D possibly corresponds to TRBD1 (5 bases). The CDR3 is 13 residues long. V was shortened by 1 base and J by 4 bases, with 7 bases between the two germline ends. Germline lookup yields CDR1 SGHAT and CDR2 FQNNGV. CDR3 sequence reads: CASSLGQTTEAFF. The CDR3 nucleotides read TGTGCCAGCAGCTTAGGACAGACCACTGAAGCTTTCTTT.

The chain combines TRBV6-5 with TRBJ1-2; no reliable D call. Germline lookup yields CDR1 MNHEY and CDR2 SVGAGI. The CDR3 sequence is 14 residues long. V was trimmed by 0 bases and J by 7 bases, leaving 12 bases between them. The CDR3 loop is CASSYSPGARGYTF. CDR3 sequence (DNA): TGTGCCAGCAGTTACTCTCCGGGAGCCCGTGGCTACACCTTC.

This clone occurred once. J is TRBJ2-1 and V is TRBV27, with TRBD2 matching 7 bases. The V gene's germline CDR1 is MNHEY and CDR2 SMNVEV (reference sequence). With 2 bases clipped from V and 5 bases from J, the junction kept 9 bases outside the gene matches. This CDR3 is 16 amino acids long. The CDR3 protein is CASSLLSAGVNNEQFF. CDR3 sequence (DNA): TGTGCCAGCAGTTTACTTTCGGCGGGGGTGAACAATGAGCAGTTCTTC.

J is TRBJ2-1 and V is TRBV30; 8 bases are shared with TRBD2. The trim removed 3 bases at V and 9 bases at J, leaving 7 bases unmatched. Germline CDR1 is GTSNPN and CDR2 is SVGIG (reference sequence). The CDR3 runs to 13 residues. The CDR3 DNA follows: TGTGCCTGGAGGGTCAGTAGCGGGATTGAGCAGTTCTTC. Amino acids: CAWRVSSGIEQFF. The full variable domain, with the rest looked up from reference TRBV30 and TRBJ2-1, is SQTIHQWPATLVQPVGSPLSLECTVEGTSNPNLYWYRQAAGRGLQLLFYSVGIGQISSEVPQNLSASRPQDRQFILSSKKLLLSDSGFYLCAWRVSSGIEQFFGPGTRLTVL.

The chain uses TRBV7-9 and TRBJ2-5; unclear D gene. Trimming pared 3 bases from V and 5 bases from J, leaving 4 bases between. Germline V CDR1 and CDR2: SEHNR, FQNEAQ (reference sequence). The CDR3 consists of 11 residues. Here the CDR3 DNA reads TGTGCCAGCAGCTTTGGCGAGACCCAGTACTTC. It is translated as CASSFGETQYF.

J is TRBJ2-2 and V is TRBV11-2, with D possibly matching TRBD1 (6 bases). V was shortened by 1 base and J by 2 bases, with 17 bases between the two germline ends. Germline-derived CDR1 and CDR2 are SGHAT and FQNNGV. The CDR3 consists of 18 residues. CDR3 bases: TGTGCCAGCAGCTTAGCCCGGACAGCGGTGCCCAACACCGGGGAGCTGTTTTTT. Its protein product is CASSLARTAVPNTGELFF.

This clone has just one count. The rearrangement links TRBV7-9 to TRBJ2-6, with D possibly TRBD1 on 5 matching bases. The V end was cut by 1 base, the J end by 0 bases, with 13 bases between. Germline loops: CDR1 SEHNR, CDR2 FQNEAQ (reference sequence). CDR3 size: 18 residues. DNA for the CDR3: TGTGCCAGCAGCTTAGGTGGGGCTGGGGCCTCTGGGGCCAACGTCCTGACTTTC. Translated: CASSLGGAGASGANVLTF.

This clone was found a few times. The chain recombines TRBV11-2 with TRBJ2-1; TRBD1 matches at 7 bases. The V and J ends lost 4 bases and 5 bases, in that order; junction bases with no gene match: 8. CDR3 length: 15 residues. Per germline, CDR1 SGHAT and CDR2 FQNNGV. The CDR3 loop is CASSSPGQWNNEQFF. Written as DNA, the CDR3 is TGTGCCAGCAGCTCACCGGGACAGTGGAACAATGAGCAGTTCTTC. The full variable domain, in which reference TRBV11-2 and TRBJ2-1 provide the parts outside the CDR3, is EAGVAQSPRYKIIEKRQSVAFWCNPISGHATLYWYQQILGQGPKLLIQFQNNGVVDDSQLPKDRFSAERLKGVDSTLKIQPAKLEDSAVYLCASSSPGQWNNEQFFGPGTRLTVL.

This sequence joins TRBV2 and TRBJ2-7; maybe TRBD2 (5 bases). V gave up 2 bases and J gave up 4 bases, with 6 bases separating them. CDR1 and CDR2 (germline): SNHLY, FYNNEI. The CDR3 contains 12 residues. CDR3 region: CASSEREYEQYF. In DNA form, the CDR3 reads TGTGCCAGCAGTGAACGGGAATACGAGCAGTACTTC.

V and J are TRBV19 and TRBJ1-6; no reliable D call. V lost 5 bases to trimming and J lost 10 bases, with 12 bases between them. The germline V gene encodes CDR1 LNHDA and CDR2 SQIVND (reference sequence). The CDR3 is 13 residues long. In DNA, the CDR3 is TGTGCCAGTAGTGATCGTCCGGGATCACCCCTCCACTTT. The encoded protein is CASSDRPGSPLHF.

The rearrangement links TRBV5-1 to TRBJ2-2, with TRBD2 as a possible D gene (6 bases). This CDR3 comprises 15 residues. V lost 3 bases to trimming and J lost 5 bases, with 14 bases between them. Per germline, CDR1 SGHRS and CDR2 YFSETQ. CDR3 DNA: TGCGCCAGCAGCTCGGCACCCCGGGGGACCGGGGAGCTGTTTTTT. The encoded protein is CASSSAPRGTGELFF.

The V gene is TRBV5-6, the J gene TRBJ2-6; D might be TRBD1 (5 bases). CDR3 length equals 17 residues. Trimming pared 2 bases from V and 0 bases from J, leaving 12 bases between. The germline CDR1 and CDR2 sequences are SGHDT and YYEEEE. DNA for the CDR3: TGTGCCAGCAGCTTTATAACAGGCAACTCTGGGGCCAACGTCCTGACTTTC. It encodes CASSFITGNSGANVLTF.

The rearrangement links TRBV4-2 to TRBJ1-4, with D perhaps matching TRBD1 (5 bases). This CDR3 has 16 amino acids. The V gene's germline CDR1 is LGHNA and CDR2 YNFKEQ. V lost 6 bases and J 4 bases, leaving 18 bases between the germline ends. The chain's CDR3 is CASREGAGNFNEKLFF. The CDR3 DNA reads as TGTGCCAGCAGAGAAGGGGCAGGGAATTTTAATGAAAAACTGTTTTTT.

This clone was seen a few times. The gene calls are TRBV28 and TRBJ2-1; 9 positions agree with TRBD1. The germline gives CDR1 MDHEN, CDR2 SYDVKM. CDR3 length equals 15 residues. Germline trimming cut 6 bases from V and 6 bases from J; bases unmatched to any gene: 9. CDR3 protein: CASRRQGDSSNEQFF. The CDR3 DNA reads as TGTGCCAGCAGGCGACAGGGGGATTCGAGCAATGAGCAGTTCTTC.

The chain is built from TRBV19 and TRBJ2-1; D is undetermined. CDR3 length: 13 amino acids. Germline CDR1 reads LNHDA; CDR2 reads SQIVND (reference sequence). V lost 6 bases to trimming and J lost 9 bases, with 15 bases between them. The DNA of the CDR3 is TGTGCCAGTAGCCCCGCTCCGCTGAGTGAGCAGTTCTTC. It yields the protein CASSPAPLSEQFF. Full variable domain (outside the CDR3, taken from reference TRBV19 and TRBJ2-1): DGGITQSPKYLFRKEGQNVTLSCEQNLNHDAMYWYRQDPGQGLRLIYYSQIVNDFQKGDIAEGYSVSREKKESFPLTVTSAQKNPTAFYLCASSPAPLSEQFFGPGTRLTVL.

This clone was observed a single time. The V and J genes are TRBV21-1 and TRBJ2-7; the listed D gene, TRBD1, was not tested against the DNA. TRBV21-1 has pseudogene status. This CDR3 contains 20 residues. The DNA for the CDR3 is TGTGCCAGCAGCAAGCGAAAGCTTGGGACAGCGATGTCGCCCGCCTACGAGCAGTACTTC. Its translation is CASSKRKLGTAMSPAYEQYF.

This clone was seen a handful of times. The chain is built from TRBV3-1 (or the pseudogene TRBV3-2) and TRBJ1-5; D is unresolved. The germline CDR1 and CDR2 sequences are LGHDT and YNNKEL (reference sequence). CDR3 size: 14 residues. V was cut by 0 bases and J by 5 bases, with 8 bases left in between. The CDR3 loop is CASSQDHLDQPQHF. CDR3 DNA sequence: TGTGCCAGCAGCCAAGATCATCTAGATCAGCCCCAGCATTTT.

This chain uses TRBV7-9 with TRBJ1-1, with a weak D call TRBD1 (5 bases). CDR1 is SEHNR, CDR2 FQNEAQ, per germline (reference sequence). V was pared by 5 bases and J by 1 base, with 8 bases between. The CDR3 consists of 13 residues. The CDR3 DNA is TGTGCCAGCAGCCCGACAGAGAACACTGAAGCTTTCTTT. Protein sequence: CASSPTENTEAFF.

The gene calls are TRBV30 and TRBJ2-3; the D is unclear. This CDR3 has 13 amino acids. V was clipped by 1 base and J by 5 bases, with 10 bases between them. Germline V gene sequence: CDR1 GTSNPN, CDR2 SVGIG (reference sequence). CDR3 sequence: CAWSASVLDTQYF. Written as DNA, the CDR3 is TGTGCCTGGAGTGCCTCGGTTCTAGATACGCAGTATTTT.